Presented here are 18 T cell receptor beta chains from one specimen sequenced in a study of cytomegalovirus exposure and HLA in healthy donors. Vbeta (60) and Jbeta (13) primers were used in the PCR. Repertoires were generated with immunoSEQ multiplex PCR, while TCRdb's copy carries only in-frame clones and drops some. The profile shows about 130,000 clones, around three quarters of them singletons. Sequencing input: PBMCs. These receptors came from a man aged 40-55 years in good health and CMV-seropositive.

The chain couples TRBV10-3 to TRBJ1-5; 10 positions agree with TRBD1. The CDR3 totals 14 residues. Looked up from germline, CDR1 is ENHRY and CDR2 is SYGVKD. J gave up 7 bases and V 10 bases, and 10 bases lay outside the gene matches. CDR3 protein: CATRGTGDEQPQHF. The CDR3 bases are TGTGCCACCCGGGGGACAGGGGACGAGCAGCCCCAGCATTTT.

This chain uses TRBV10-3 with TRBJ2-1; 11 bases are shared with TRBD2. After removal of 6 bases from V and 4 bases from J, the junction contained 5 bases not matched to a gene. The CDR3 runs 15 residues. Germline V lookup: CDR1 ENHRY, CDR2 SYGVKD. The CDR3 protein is CAIRVTSGMYNEQFF. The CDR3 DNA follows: TGTGCCATCAGGGTGACTAGCGGGATGTACAATGAGCAGTTCTTC.

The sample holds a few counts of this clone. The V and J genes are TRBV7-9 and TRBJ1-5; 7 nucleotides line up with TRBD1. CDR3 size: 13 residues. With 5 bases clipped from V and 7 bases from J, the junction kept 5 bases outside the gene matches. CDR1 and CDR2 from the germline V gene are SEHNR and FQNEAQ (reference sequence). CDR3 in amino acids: CASSNYRGQPQHF. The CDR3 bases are TGTGCCAGCAGCAACTACAGGGGCCAGCCCCAGCATTTT.

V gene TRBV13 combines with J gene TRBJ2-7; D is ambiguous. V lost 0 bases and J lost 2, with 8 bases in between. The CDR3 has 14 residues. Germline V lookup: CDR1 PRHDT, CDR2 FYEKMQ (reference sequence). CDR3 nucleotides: TGTGCCAGCAGCTTAGGTGGCAGGCCCTACGAGCAGTACTTC. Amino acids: CASSLGGRPYEQYF.

CDR3 DNA sequence: TGTGCCAGCAGGGCTAGACAGGGGGCCAACGGGGCTATGAACACTGAAGCTTTCTTT. It is translated as CASRARQGANGAMNTEAFF. This chain links TRBV2 with TRBJ1-1; TRBD1 agrees at 10 bases. Looked up from germline, CDR1 is SNHLY and CDR2 is FYNNEI. V was clipped by 6 bases and J by 0 bases; unmatched bases: 16. The length of the CDR3 is 19 residues.

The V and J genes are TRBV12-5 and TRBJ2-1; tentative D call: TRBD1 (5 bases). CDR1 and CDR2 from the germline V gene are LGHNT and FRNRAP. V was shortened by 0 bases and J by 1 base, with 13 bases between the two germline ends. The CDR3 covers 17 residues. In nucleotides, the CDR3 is TGTGCTAGTGGTTTGGTAAGTGGGGCCACTTCCTACAATGAGCAGTTCTTC. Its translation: CASGLVSGATSYNEQFF.

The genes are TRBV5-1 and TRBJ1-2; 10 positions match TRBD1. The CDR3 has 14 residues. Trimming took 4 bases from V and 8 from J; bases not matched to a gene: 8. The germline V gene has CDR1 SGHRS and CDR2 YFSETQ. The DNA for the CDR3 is TGCGCCAGCAGCACCGGGACAGGGGATTTAGGCTACACCTTC. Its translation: CASSTGTGDLGYTF. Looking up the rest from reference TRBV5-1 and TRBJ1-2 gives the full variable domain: KAGVTQTPRYLIKTRGQQVTLSCSPISGHRSVSWYQQTPGQGLQFLFEYFSETQRNKGNFPGRFSGRQFSNSRSEMNVSTLELGDSALYLCASSTGTGDLGYTFGSGTRLTVV.

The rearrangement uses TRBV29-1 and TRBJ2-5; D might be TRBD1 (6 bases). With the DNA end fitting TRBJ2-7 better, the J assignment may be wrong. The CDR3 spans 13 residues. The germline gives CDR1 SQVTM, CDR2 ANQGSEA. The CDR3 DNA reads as TGCAGCGTTAACCCCGGGACATCCTACGAGCAGTACTTC. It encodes CSVNPGTSYEQYF.

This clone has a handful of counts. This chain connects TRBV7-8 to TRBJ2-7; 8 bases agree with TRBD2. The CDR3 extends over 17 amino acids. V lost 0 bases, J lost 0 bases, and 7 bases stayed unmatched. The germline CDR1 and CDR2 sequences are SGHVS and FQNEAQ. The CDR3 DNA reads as TGTGCCAGCAGCTTAGCGGGGAGACTAGCGAGCTCCTACGAGCAGTACTTC. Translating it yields CASSLAGRLASSYEQYF.

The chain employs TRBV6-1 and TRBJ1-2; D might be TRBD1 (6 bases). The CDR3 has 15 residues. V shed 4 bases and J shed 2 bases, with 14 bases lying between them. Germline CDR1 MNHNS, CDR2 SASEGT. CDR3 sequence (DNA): TGTGCCAGCAGTGTAGGGGGGGCGGGGAACTATGGCTACACCTTC. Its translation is CASSVGGAGNYGYTF.

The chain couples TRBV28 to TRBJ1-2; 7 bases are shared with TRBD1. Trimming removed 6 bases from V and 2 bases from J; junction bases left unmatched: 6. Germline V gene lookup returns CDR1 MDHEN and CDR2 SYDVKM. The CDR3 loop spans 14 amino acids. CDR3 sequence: CASRPQGGNYGYTF. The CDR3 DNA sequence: TGTGCCAGCAGACCTCAGGGGGGAAACTATGGCTACACCTTC.

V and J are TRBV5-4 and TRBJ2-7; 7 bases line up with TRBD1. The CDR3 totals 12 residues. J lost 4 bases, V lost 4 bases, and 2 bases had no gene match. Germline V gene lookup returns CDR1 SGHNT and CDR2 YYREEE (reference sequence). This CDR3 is CASSPGGYEQYF. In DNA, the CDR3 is TGTGCCAGCAGCCCAGGGGGATACGAGCAGTACTTC.

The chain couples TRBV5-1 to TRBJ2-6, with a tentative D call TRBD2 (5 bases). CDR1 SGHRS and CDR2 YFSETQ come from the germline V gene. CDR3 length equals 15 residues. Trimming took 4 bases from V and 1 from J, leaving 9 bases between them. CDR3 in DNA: TGCGCCAGCAGCGAAGGACTTTCTGGGGCCAACGTCCTGACTTTC. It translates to CASSEGLSGANVLTF.

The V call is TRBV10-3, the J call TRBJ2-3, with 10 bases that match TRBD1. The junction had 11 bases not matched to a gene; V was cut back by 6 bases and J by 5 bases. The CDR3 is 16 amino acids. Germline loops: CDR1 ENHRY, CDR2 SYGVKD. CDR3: CAIRDSGQGGGDTQYF. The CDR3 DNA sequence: TGTGCCATCAGGGACTCTGGACAGGGGGGGGGAGATACGCAGTATTTT.

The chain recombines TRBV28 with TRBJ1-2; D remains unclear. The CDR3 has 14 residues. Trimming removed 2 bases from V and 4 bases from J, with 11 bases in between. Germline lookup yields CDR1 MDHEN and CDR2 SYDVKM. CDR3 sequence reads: CASSLPSEGYGYTF. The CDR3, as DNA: TGTGCCAGCAGTTTACCCTCGGAGGGCTATGGCTACACCTTC.

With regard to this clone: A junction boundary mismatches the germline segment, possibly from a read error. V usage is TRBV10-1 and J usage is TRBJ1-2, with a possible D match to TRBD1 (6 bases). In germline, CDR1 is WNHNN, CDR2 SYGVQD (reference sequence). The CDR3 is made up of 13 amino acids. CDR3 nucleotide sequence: TGCGGCAGCAGCCCAACAGGGAACTATGGCTACACCTTC. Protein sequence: CGSSPTGNYGYTF.

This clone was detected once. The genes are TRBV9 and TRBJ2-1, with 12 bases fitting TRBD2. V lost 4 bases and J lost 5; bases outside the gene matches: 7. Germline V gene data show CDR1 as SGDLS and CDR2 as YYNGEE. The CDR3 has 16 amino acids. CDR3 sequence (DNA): TGTGCCAGCAGCCCCCTAGCGGGAGGGGGGGACAATGAGCAGTTCTTC. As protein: CASSPLAGGGDNEQFF.

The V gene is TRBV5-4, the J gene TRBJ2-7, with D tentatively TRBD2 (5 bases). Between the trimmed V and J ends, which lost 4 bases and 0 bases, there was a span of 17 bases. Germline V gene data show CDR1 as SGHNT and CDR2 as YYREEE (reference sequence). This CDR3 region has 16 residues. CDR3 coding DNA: TGTGCCAGCAGCCGAGCCATTAGCGAAAGCTCCTACGAGCAGTACTTC. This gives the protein CASSRAISESSYEQYF.